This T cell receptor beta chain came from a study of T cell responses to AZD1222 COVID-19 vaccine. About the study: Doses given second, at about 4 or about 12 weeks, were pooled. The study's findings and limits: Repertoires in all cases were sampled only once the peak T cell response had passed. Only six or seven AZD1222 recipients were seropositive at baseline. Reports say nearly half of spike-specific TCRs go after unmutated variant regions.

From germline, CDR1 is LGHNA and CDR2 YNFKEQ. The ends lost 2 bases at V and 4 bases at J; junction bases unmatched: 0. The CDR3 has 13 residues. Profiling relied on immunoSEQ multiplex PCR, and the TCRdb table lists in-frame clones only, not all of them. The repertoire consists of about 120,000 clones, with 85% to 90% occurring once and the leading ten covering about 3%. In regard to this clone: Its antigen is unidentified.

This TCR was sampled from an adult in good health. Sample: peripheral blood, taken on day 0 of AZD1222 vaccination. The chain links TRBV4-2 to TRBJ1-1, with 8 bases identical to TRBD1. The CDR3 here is CASSQQGATEAFF. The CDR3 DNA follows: TGTGCCAGCAGCCAACAGGGGGCCACTGAAGCTTTCTTT.